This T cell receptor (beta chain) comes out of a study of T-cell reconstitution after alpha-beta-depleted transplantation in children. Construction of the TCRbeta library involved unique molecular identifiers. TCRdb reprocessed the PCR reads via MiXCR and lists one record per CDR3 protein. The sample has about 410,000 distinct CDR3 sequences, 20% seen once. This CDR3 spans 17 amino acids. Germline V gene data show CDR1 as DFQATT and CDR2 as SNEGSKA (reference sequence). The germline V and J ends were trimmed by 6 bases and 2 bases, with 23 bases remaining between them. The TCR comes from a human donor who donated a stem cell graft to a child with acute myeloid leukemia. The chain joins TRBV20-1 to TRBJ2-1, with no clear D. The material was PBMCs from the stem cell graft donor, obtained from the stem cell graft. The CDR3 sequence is CSAAVAGDYDPYNEQFF. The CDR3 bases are TGCAGTGCCGCTGTTGCTGGGGATTATGATCCCTACAATGAGCAGTTCTTC.